The 28 T cell receptor beta chains presented below share a single source sample, sequenced in a study of blood T cell repertoires in COVID-19. Clones were sequenced by immunoSEQ multiplex PCR, and TCRdb holds only the in-frame ones, with some missing. This repertoire shows tens of thousands of clones, more than 75% found once; its top ten account for approximately 14%. Sequenced sample: peripheral blood. These receptors all stem from a human donor with acute or convalescent COVID-19. The donor label of this sample is uncertain.

This chain connects TRBV5-1 to TRBJ2-3; D might be TRBD2 (5 bases). CDR3 length equals 17 residues. V lost 0 bases and J 2 bases, leaving 16 bases between the germline ends. Germline assignment: CDR1 SGHRS and CDR2 YFSETQ. The CDR3 DNA reads TGCGCCAGCAGCTTGGGCGTCGGGGAGACCTTCACAGATACGCAGTATTTT. Amino acid sequence: CASSLGVGETFTDTQYF. The full variable domain, in which reference TRBV5-1 and TRBJ2-3 provide the parts outside the CDR3, is KAGVTQTPRYLIKTRGQQVTLSCSPISGHRSVSWYQQTPGQGLQFLFEYFSETQRNKGNFPGRFSGRQFSNSRSEMNVSTLELGDSALYLCASSLGVGETFTDTQYFGPGTRLTVL.

The J gene is TRBJ1-6, the V gene TRBV27, with D maybe TRBD1 (5 bases). CDR3 length: 18 amino acids. Germline V gene lookup returns CDR1 MNHEY and CDR2 SMNVEV (reference sequence). Between the trimmed V and J ends, which lost 5 bases and 5 bases, there was a span of 22 bases. CDR3 amino acids: CASSTRAQTATDNSPLHF. The CDR3, as DNA: TGTGCCAGCAGTACCAGAGCCCAGACAGCGACAGATAATTCACCCCTCCACTTT.

The rearrangement uses TRBV7-2 and TRBJ1-2, with D perhaps TRBD1 (5 bases). Looked up from germline, CDR1 is SGHTA and CDR2 is FQGNSA. CDR3 length: 14 residues. Trimming removed 1 base at V and 5 bases at J, with 11 bases between. CDR3 bases: TGTGCCAGCAGCTTAGAAACAGGCCATTATGGCTACACCTTC. Translating gives CASSLETGHYGYTF.

The chain recombines TRBV19 with TRBJ1-1, with D possibly TRBD1 on 6 matching bases. The V gene's germline CDR1 is LNHDA and CDR2 SQIVND (reference sequence). V lost 5 bases and J 1 base, leaving 11 bases between the germline ends. This CDR3 region has 14 residues. CDR3 coding DNA: TGTGCCAGTAGTGTGACAGGAAGGAACACTGAAGCTTTCTTT. It translates to CASSVTGRNTEAFF.

This chain links TRBV7-9 with TRBJ1-6; TRBD1 is a possible D gene (5 bases). Germline assignment: CDR1 SEHNR and CDR2 FQNEAQ (reference sequence). Trimming stripped 10 bases from V and 7 bases from J, with 17 bases between. CDR3 size: 14 residues. The CDR3 region is CATTIQTENSPLHF. CDR3 bases: TGTGCCACTACGATACAGACAGAAAATTCACCCCTCCACTTT.

The gene calls are TRBV28 and TRBJ1-4, with 7 bases lining up with TRBD1. Germline V lookup: CDR1 MDHEN, CDR2 SYDVKM. J was trimmed by 4 bases and V by 10 bases; bases with no gene match: 6. The CDR3 consists of 13 residues. The CDR3: CAIRDSNNEKLFF. CDR3 DNA: TGTGCCATCCGGGACAGTAATAATGAAAAACTGTTTTTT.

V usage is TRBV6-1 and J usage is TRBJ2-1; perhaps TRBD2 as D (6 bases). The V gene's germline CDR1 is MNHNS and CDR2 SASEGT. The V and J ends lost 2 bases and 1 base respectively, with 12 bases between them. The CDR3 totals 16 residues. CDR3 loop: CASSELGGTSYNEQFF. Here the CDR3 DNA reads TGTGCCAGCAGTGAATTGGGGGGTACGTCCTACAATGAGCAGTTCTTC.

The chain employs TRBV10-3 and TRBJ1-4; D remains unclear. V shed 3 bases and J shed 2 bases, with 10 bases lying between them. Germline V gene data show CDR1 as ENHRY and CDR2 as SYGVKD. The CDR3 runs to 15 residues. This CDR3 is CAISDGVTTNEKLFF. CDR3 nucleotide sequence: TGTGCCATCAGTGACGGGGTGACGACTAATGAAAAACTGTTTTTT.

The chain is built from TRBV19 and TRBJ2-5, with D possibly matching TRBD2 (6 bases). This CDR3 comprises 15 residues. The V end lost 3 bases, the J end lost 4 bases, and 15 bases lay between the germline ends. Germline V gene sequence: CDR1 LNHDA, CDR2 SQIVND (reference sequence). The DNA for the CDR3 is TGTGCCAGTAGTATTTCCCAACTAGCTGGAGAGACCCAGTACTTC. It translates to CASSISQLAGETQYF.

The rearrangement links TRBV2 to TRBJ1-1; 9 positions agree with TRBD1. This CDR3 spans 14 amino acids. Germline CDR1 reads SNHLY; CDR2 reads FYNNEI. V dropped 8 bases and J dropped 7; count of bases not matched to a gene: 11. CDR3 sequence reads: CASSRRTGAGEAFF. The CDR3 nucleotides read TGTGCCAGCTCCCGACGGACAGGGGCAGGTGAAGCTTTCTTT.

This clone has a handful of counts. V gene TRBV10-1 combines with J gene TRBJ2-7; no reliable D call. The CDR3 consists of 13 residues. Germline CDR1 WNHNN, CDR2 SYGVQD (reference sequence). V was pared by 8 bases and J by 2 bases, with 13 bases between. CDR3 nucleotides: TGCGCCAGCCAGAGGTTCCTCCCCTACGAGCAGTACTTC. Translation gives CASQRFLPYEQYF.

This chain links TRBV7-7 with TRBJ2-5; D not resolved. The CDR3 runs to 14 residues. Trimming pared 1 base from V and 0 bases from J, leaving 6 bases between. CDR1 and CDR2 from the germline V gene are SSHAT and FNYEAQ (reference sequence). CDR3 in amino acids: CASSLVADQETQYF. For the CDR3, the DNA is TGTGCCAGCAGCTTAGTGGCGGACCAAGAGACCCAGTACTTC.

The chain links TRBV12-3 or TRBV12-4 to TRBJ1-5; D call uncertain. The CDR3 is made up of 12 amino acids. With 2 bases removed from V and 9 bases from J, the gap between germline ends came to 8 bases. This chain's CDR3 is CASSLTIPPQHF. The CDR3 DNA is TGTGCCAGCAGTTTAACTATCCCGCCCCAGCATTTT.

CDR3 nucleotides: TGTGCCAGCAGCTTAGGGGCCCTAGCGGGGGGGCCGATAACGGACATTCAGTACTTC. Translation: CASSLGALAGGPITDIQYF. The V call is TRBV7-9, the J call TRBJ2-4; 12 bases are a match to TRBD2. V trimming: 1 base; J trimming: 8 bases; junction bases outside the gene matches: 15. Germline lookup yields CDR1 SEHNR and CDR2 FQNEAQ (reference sequence). The CDR3 has 19 residues.

The V call is TRBV11-3, the J call TRBJ2-3; TRBD1 might be the D (6 bases). Trimming cost V 0 bases and J 6 bases, with 16 bases left between them. The CDR3 sequence is 16 residues long. Germline assignment: CDR1 SGHNT and CDR2 YENEEA. The CDR3 spells CASSLDPQGSWDTQYF. Written as DNA, the CDR3 is TGTGCCAGCAGCTTAGATCCACAGGGTTCATGGGATACGCAGTATTTT.

The J gene is TRBJ2-1, the V gene TRBV5-1; TRBD2 agrees at 7 bases. The germline V gene has CDR1 SGHRS and CDR2 YFSETQ. Germline trimming cut 5 bases from V and 4 bases from J; bases unmatched to any gene: 9. The CDR3 is made up of 15 amino acids. CDR3 in DNA: TGCGCCAGCAGACCTGGACTAGATCCGTACAATGAGCAGTTCTTC. Amino acids: CASRPGLDPYNEQFF.

This sequence joins TRBV3-1 (or the pseudogene TRBV3-2) and TRBJ2-3; D is possibly TRBD2 (7 bases). Germline V gene sequence: CDR1 LGHDT, CDR2 YNNKEL (reference sequence). CDR3 length equals 15 residues. Trimming removed 1 base from V and 8 bases from J, with 16 bases in between. CDR3: CASSQAAGATGTQYF. For the CDR3, the DNA is TGTGCCAGCAGCCAAGCTGCGGGGGCCACTGGTACGCAGTATTTT.

This chain uses TRBV29-1 with TRBJ2-2, with 9 nucleotides matching TRBD2. Germline assignment: CDR1 SQVTM and CDR2 ANQGSEA. There are 15 residues in the CDR3. Losses at the gene ends were 4 bases for V and 0 bases for J; bases not matched to a gene: 3. The CDR3 sequence is CSVAIAGANTGELFF. The CDR3 DNA reads TGCAGCGTTGCTATAGCGGGGGCGAACACCGGGGAGCTGTTTTTT.

CDR3 sequence: CSYWDRGGGYTF. CDR3 bases: TGCAGCTACTGGGACAGGGGGGGTGGCTACACCTTC. J is TRBJ1-2 and V is TRBV29-1, with 11 bases fitting TRBD1. The CDR3 loop spans 12 amino acids. Trimming at V came to 8 bases and at J to 7 bases, leaving 6 bases not matched to a gene. Germline-derived CDR1 and CDR2 are SQVTM and ANQGSEA.

The chain combines TRBV7-9 with TRBJ1-1; D perhaps matches TRBD1 (5 bases). The CDR3 contains 14 residues. The germline V gene encodes CDR1 SEHNR and CDR2 FQNEAQ (reference sequence). Deletions cut 9 bases from V and 3 bases from J, with 17 bases between. The CDR3 reads CASAPRAGYTEAFF. The CDR3 nucleotides are TGTGCCAGTGCACCCAGGGCCGGTTACACTGAAGCTTTCTTT.

The chain carries TRBV11-3 and TRBJ2-7, with a weak D call TRBD2 (5 bases). Trimming stripped 7 bases from V and 3 bases from J, with 10 bases between. Germline CDR1 and CDR2: SGHNT and YENEEA. The CDR3 covers 12 residues. The CDR3 coding sequence is TGTGCCAGCACACAACGGGGCTACGAGCAGTACTTC. It encodes CASTQRGYEQYF.

The CDR3 region is CASSLGDTLGYTF. For the CDR3, the DNA is TGTGCCAGCAGCTTAGGAGACACTTTGGGTTACACCTTC. The rearrangement joins TRBV7-8 to TRBJ1-2, with D uncertain. The germline V and J ends were trimmed by 1 base and 11 bases, with 14 bases remaining between them. CDR1 is SGHVS, CDR2 FQNEAQ, per germline. This CDR3 has 13 amino acids. The whole variable domain, filled in from reference TRBV7-8 and TRBJ1-2, reads GAGVSQSPRYKVAKRGQDVALRCDPISGHVSLFWYQQALGQGPEFLTYFQNEAQLDKSGLPSDRFFAERPEGSVSTLKIQRTQQEDSAVYLCASSLGDTLGYTFGSGTRLTVV.

DNA of the CDR3: TGTGCCAGCAGGAGGGCGGGGGTGGTAAATACGCAGTATTTT. It codes for CASRRAGVVNTQYF. The chain uses TRBV6-5 and TRBJ2-3, with TRBD2 matching over 7 bases. With 6 bases clipped from V and 7 bases from J, the junction kept 10 bases outside the gene matches. CDR1 and CDR2 from the germline V gene are MNHEY and SVGAGI. This CDR3 contains 14 residues.

Points on this clone: Different DNA sequences within this sample yield the same CDR3. The chain has TRBV5-1 and TRBJ1-1, with D possibly being TRBD1 (5 bases). The V end was cut by 2 bases, the J end by 1 base, with 6 bases between. Looked up from germline, CDR1 is SGHRS and CDR2 is YFSETQ. The CDR3 extends over 13 amino acids. The CDR3 sequence is CASSLTGNTEAFF. DNA of the CDR3: TGCGCCAGCAGCTTAACAGGGAACACTGAAGCTTTCTTT. Full variable domain (missing parts from reference TRBV5-1 and TRBJ1-1): KAGVTQTPRYLIKTRGQQVTLSCSPISGHRSVSWYQQTPGQGLQFLFEYFSETQRNKGNFPGRFSGRQFSNSRSEMNVSTLELGDSALYLCASSLTGNTEAFFGQGTRLTVV.

The chain recombines TRBV12-3 or TRBV12-4 with TRBJ2-5, with D uncertain. The CDR3 runs to 11 residues. Trimming left V 4 bases short and J 5 bases short, with 5 bases between. The CDR3 region has the DNA TGTGCCAGCAGTTCCGGGGAGACCCAGTACTTC. Encoded protein: CASSSGETQYF.

The chain recombines TRBV28 with TRBJ1-1, with a possible D match to TRBD1 (6 bases). The germline gives CDR1 MDHEN, CDR2 SYDVKM. The CDR3 is 14 residues long. V was cut by 6 bases and J by 1 base, with 12 bases left in between. CDR3 sequence reads: CASSWDIRNTEAFF. CDR3 nucleotide sequence: TGTGCCAGCAGCTGGGACATCCGGAACACTGAAGCTTTCTTT.

The chain joins TRBV9 to TRBJ2-1; possible D gene TRBD2, 6 bases. The length of the CDR3 is 14 residues. Germline assignment: CDR1 SGDLS and CDR2 YYNGEE. V was cut by 0 bases and J by 7 bases, with 11 bases left in between. CDR3 region: CASSVDGGKNEQFF. CDR3 nucleotides: TGTGCCAGCAGCGTAGATGGAGGGAAGAATGAGCAGTTCTTC.

This chain uses TRBV15 with TRBJ2-7; TRBD2 aligns across 7 bases. The V gene end was trimmed by 10 bases and the J gene end by 1 base; junction bases not matched to a gene: 7. The germline V gene encodes CDR1 LNHNV and CDR2 YYDKDF (reference sequence). The CDR3 contains 13 residues. This chain's CDR3 is CASREAGSYEQYF. The CDR3 DNA is TGTGCCAGCCGGGAGGCGGGGTCCTACGAGCAGTACTTC. The full variable domain, with the rest looked up from reference TRBV15 and TRBJ2-7, is DAMVIQNPRYQVTQFGKPVTLSCSQTLNHNVMYWYQQKSSQAPKLLFHYYDKDFNNEADTPDNFQSRRPNTSFCFLDIRSPGLGDTAMYLCASREAGSYEQYFGPGTRLTVT.